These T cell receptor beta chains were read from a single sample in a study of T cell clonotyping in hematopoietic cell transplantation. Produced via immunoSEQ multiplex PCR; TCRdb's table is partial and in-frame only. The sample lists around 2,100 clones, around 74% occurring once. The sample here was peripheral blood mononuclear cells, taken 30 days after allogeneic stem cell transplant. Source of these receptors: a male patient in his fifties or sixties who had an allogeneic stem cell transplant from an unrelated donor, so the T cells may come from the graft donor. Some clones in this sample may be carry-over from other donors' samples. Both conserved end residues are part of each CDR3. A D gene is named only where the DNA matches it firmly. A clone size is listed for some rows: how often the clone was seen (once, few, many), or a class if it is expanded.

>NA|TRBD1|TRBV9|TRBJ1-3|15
TGTGCCAGCAGCGTATCAGGGGGCGACAGAAACACCATATATTTT
CASSVSGGDRNTIYF
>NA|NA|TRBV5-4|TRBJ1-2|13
TGTGCCAGCAGCTCGGACGGCTACTATGGCTACACCTTC
CASSSDGYYGYTF
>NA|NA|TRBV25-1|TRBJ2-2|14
TGTGCCAGCAGTGAATTGGGGGTGGACGGGGAGCTGTTTTTT
CASSELGVDGELFF
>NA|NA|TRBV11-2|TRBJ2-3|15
TGTGCCAGCAGCTTACGGGGTTCTGGCACAGATACGCAGTATTTT
CASSLRGSGTDTQYF
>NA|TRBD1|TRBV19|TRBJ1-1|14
TGTGCCAGTAGTTCCGGACAGGGGAGCACTGAAGCTTTCTTT
CASSSGQGSTEAFF
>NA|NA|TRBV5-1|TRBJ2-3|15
TGCGCCAGCAGCTTGTTTAGGCCGAGCACAGATACGCAGTATTTT
CASSLFRPSTDTQYF
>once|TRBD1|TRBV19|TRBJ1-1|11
TGTGCCAGTATGGGGGACAGAGAAGCTTTCTTT
CASMGDREAFF
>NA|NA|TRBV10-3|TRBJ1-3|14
TGTGCCATCAGGGACCTGGGGGATGGAAACACCATATATTTT
CAIRDLGDGNTIYF
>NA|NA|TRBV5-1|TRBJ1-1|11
TGCGCCAGCAGCGGGAGCACTGAAGCTTTCTTT
CASSGSTEAFF
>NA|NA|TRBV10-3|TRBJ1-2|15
TGTGCCATCAGTGAAGACCGGGCCAGTGAATATGGCTACACCTTC
CAISEDRASEYGYTF
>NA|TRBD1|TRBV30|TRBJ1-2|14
TGTGCCTGGATTGGACAGGGTGGCATCTATGGCTACACCTTC
CAWIGQGGIYGYTF
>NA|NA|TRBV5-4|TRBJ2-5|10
TGTGCCAGCGGGAGGGAGACCCAGTACTTC
CASGRETQYF
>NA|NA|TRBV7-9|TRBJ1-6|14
TGTGCCACCCATAAGGGAGGGGATAATTCACCCCTCCACTTT
CATHKGGDNSPLHF
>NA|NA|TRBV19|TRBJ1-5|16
TGTGCCAGTAGTATTTCGGGGAAAGGGTCTCGCCAGCCCCAGCATTTT
CASSISGKGSRQPQHF
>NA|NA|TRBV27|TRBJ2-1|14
TGTGCCGCCAGGGGCGGGGGTCCTTACAATGAGCAGTTCTTC
CAARGGGPYNEQFF
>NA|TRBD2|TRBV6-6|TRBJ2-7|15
TGTGCCAGCAGTTACTTGGGCGGGGGGGGATACGAGCAGTACTTC
CASSYLGGGGYEQYF
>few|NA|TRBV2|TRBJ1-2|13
TGTGCCAGCAGTGAAAGGGCAGGGAATGGCTACACCTTC
CASSERAGNGYTF
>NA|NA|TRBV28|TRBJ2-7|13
TGTGCCAGCAGTTTACAGGGCACCTACGAGCAGTACTTC
CASSLQGTYEQYF
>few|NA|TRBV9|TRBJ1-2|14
TGTGCCAGCAGCGACGTAGTTCTGGGGGCCGACTACACCTTC
CASSDVVLGADYTF
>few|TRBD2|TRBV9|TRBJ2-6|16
TGTGCCAGCAGCCCCCGACTAGCCTCCGGGGCCAACGTCCTGACTTTC
CASSPRLASGANVLTF
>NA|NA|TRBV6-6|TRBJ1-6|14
TGTGCCAGCAGTTACAGGTCCTATAATTCACCCCTCCACTTT
CASSYRSYNSPLHF
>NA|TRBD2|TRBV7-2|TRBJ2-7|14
TGTGCCAGCAGCCGAAAAGCGGGAAACTACGAGCAGTACTTC
CASSRKAGNYEQYF
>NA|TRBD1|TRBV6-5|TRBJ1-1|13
TGTGCCAGCAGTACAGGGGGTTGGACTGAAGCTTTCTTT
CASSTGGWTEAFF
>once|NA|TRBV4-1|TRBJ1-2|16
TGCGCCAGCAGCCGCTACGAAGGACAGAAGAACTATGGCTACACCTTC
CASSRYEGQKNYGYTF
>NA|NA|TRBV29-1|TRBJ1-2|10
TGCAGCGTTGAAGGGTTCGGCTACACCTTC
CSVEGFGYTF
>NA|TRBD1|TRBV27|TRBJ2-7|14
TGTGCCAGCAGTTTATTAGGGACAGGGCGCGAGCAGTACTTC
CASSLLGTGREQYF
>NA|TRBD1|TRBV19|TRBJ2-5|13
TGTGCCAGTAGTTTAACGACAGGGGAGACCCAGTACTTC
CASSLTTGETQYF
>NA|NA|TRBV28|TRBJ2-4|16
TGTGCCAGCAGTTTATATACAGGTGTAGCCAAAAACATTCAGTACTTC
CASSLYTGVAKNIQYF
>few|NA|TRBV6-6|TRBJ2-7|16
TGTGCCAGCAGCCTCCGGGTGCAGGGAGGTTTGCACGAGCAGTACTTC
CASSLRVQGGLHEQYF